This T cell receptor (beta chain) comes out of a study of T-cell reconstitution after alpha-beta-depleted transplantation in children. Construction of the TCRbeta library involved unique molecular identifiers. TCRdb reanalysed the PCR reads using MiXCR and keeps one entry per CDR3 protein. Counted here are 150,000 to 250,000 distinct CDR3 sequences, 13% to 15% occurring once; the ten biggest clones make up less than 15%. The CDR3 runs 15 residues. Germline V CDR1 and CDR2: LGHDT, YNNKEL (reference sequence). The V gene end was trimmed by 1 base and the J gene end by 4 bases; junction bases not matched to a gene: 4.

This specimen was PBMCs from the stem cell graft donor, taken from the stem cell graft. The chain is built from TRBV3-1 and TRBJ2-1; the match to TRBD2 covers 7 bases. This sequence was found in a human donor who donated a stem cell graft to a child with acute lymphoblastic leukemia. DNA of the CDR3: TGTGCCAGCAGCCAAGGGACTAGGGTTTACAATGAGCAGTTCTTC. Translation gives CASSQGTRVYNEQFF.